This TCR beta chain derives from a study of shared clonotypes between healthy human individuals. CD45RO-negative, CCR7-selected cells formed the naive CD8 fraction, which excluded terminally differentiated effector memory CD45RA+ cells. This clone was seen just once. What it recognizes is unknown. Using immunoSEQ multiplex PCR, the repertoire was profiled, and TCRdb retains in-frame clones only, with some absent. Of some 2,000,000 clones in the sample, just under 95% were seen once. Trimming removed 4 bases at V and 2 bases at J, with 8 bases between. Germline values: CDR1 MNHNS, CDR2 SASEGT. CDR3 size: 13 residues. Study-wide points: Limitation of the genetic and exposure-history diversity represented came from the few donors. Several donors showed sharing of 4.5% to 5% of naive CD4 clonotypes.

This rearrangement joins TRBV6-1 to TRBJ1-2; D is uncertain. Sequenced material: naive CD8+ T cells sorted from blood. This clonotype was sampled from a man between 18 and 29 years old in good health. This CDR3 reads CASSGDFNYGYTF. CDR3 in DNA: TGTGCCAGCAGTGGGGATTTCAACTATGGCTACACCTTC.